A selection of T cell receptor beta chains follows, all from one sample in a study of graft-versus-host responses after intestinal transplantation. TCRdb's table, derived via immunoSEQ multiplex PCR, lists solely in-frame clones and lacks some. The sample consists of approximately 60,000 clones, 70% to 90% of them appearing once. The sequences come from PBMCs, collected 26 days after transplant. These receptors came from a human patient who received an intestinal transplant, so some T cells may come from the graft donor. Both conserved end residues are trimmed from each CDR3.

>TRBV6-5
ATAANLGEKLF
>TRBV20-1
SAPWSYEQY
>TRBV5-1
ASSLGTGDRRNEKLF
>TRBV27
ASSLSSGLVETQY
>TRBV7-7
ASSLAPGQETQY
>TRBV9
ASSVGGSGGPITDTQY
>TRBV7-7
ASSPRIESSYNEQF
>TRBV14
ASSQVGLARQGELF
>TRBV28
ASSSRQGGETQY
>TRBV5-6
ASSVVSSGNTIY
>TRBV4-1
ASSQRDNSPLH
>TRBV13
ASSSRDRGSNTGELF
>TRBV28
ASSLVRSGGGEQF